These 4 T cell receptor beta chains originate from one sample sequenced in a study of blood T cell repertoires in COVID-19. Clones were read by immunoSEQ multiplex PCR, and TCRdb kept only the in-frame ones, dropping some. The repertoire holds around 170,000 clones, with approximately 80% as singletons. The material sequenced was peripheral blood. All receptors derive from an elderly woman with acute or convalescent COVID-19.

The chain couples TRBV5-1 to TRBJ2-2; D is perhaps TRBD2 (5 bases). Germline CDR1 reads SGHRS; CDR2 reads YFSETQ. This CDR3 is 15 amino acids long. V was clipped by 4 bases and J by 4 bases, with 14 bases between them. The CDR3 DNA reads TGCGCCAGCAGCGCCACTAGTTCCCCCACCGGGGAGCTGTTTTTT. Residues: CASSATSSPTGELFF.

V usage is TRBV30 and J usage is TRBJ2-7; 8 bases fit TRBD1. CDR3 length: 14 residues. From germline, CDR1 is GTSNPN and CDR2 SVGIG (reference sequence). Losses at the gene ends were 1 base for V and 2 bases for J; bases not matched to a gene: 4. The DNA of the CDR3 is TGTGCCTGGAGTGCTGGACAGGGAACCTACGAGCAGTACTTC. Amino acids: CAWSAGQGTYEQYF.

The rearrangement uses TRBV27 and TRBJ2-7, with D maybe TRBD1 (6 bases). The CDR3 length is 15 residues. Germline CDR1 reads MNHEY; CDR2 reads SMNVEV (reference sequence). The V gene lost 0 bases and the J gene lost 0 bases, with 9 bases spanning the gap. The CDR3 coding sequence is TGTGCCAGCAGTTTATCCCCAGGGGACTCCTACGAGCAGTACTTC. It translates to CASSLSPGDSYEQYF.

This clone appeared a few times. This rearrangement joins TRBV11-2 to TRBJ2-5, with 10 bases identical to TRBD2. Trimming removed 1 base from V and 4 bases from J; junction bases left unmatched: 6. This CDR3 spans 16 amino acids. CDR1 is SGHAT and CDR2 is FQNNGV in the germline V gene. This chain's CDR3 is CASSLAVAGGRETQYF. As DNA, the CDR3 is TGTGCCAGCAGCTTAGCGGTAGCGGGAGGTCGAGAGACCCAGTACTTC.